This T cell receptor beta chain was sequenced in a study of PD-1 and CTLA-4 blockade in melanoma. V lost 3 bases, J lost 5 bases, and 7 bases lay in between. The CDR3 covers 13 residues. TCRdb keeps only in-frame clones here, not all; method: immunoSEQ multiplex PCR. The data show some 21,000 clones, around 88% seen once. This chain joins TRBV12-3 or TRBV12-4 and TRBJ2-2, with D tentatively TRBD1 or TRBD2 (5 bases each). This clonotype originated in a human donor with melanoma. The material sequenced was CD8+ T cells from peripheral blood, taken before anti-PD-1 treatment. Written as DNA, the CDR3 is TGTGCCAGCAGTTTTGGGGGAACCGGGGAGCTGTTTTTT. This sequence encodes CASSFGGTGELFF.